The 24 T cell receptor beta chains below were found in one sample sequenced in a study of cytomegalovirus exposure and HLA in healthy donors. Primers: 60 Vbeta forward and 13 Jbeta reverse. The repertoire was sequenced with immunoSEQ multiplex PCR; TCRdb's copy has only in-frame clones and lacks some. Here the sample spans over 100,000 clones, around 63% being singletons. Sequenced material: PBMCs. The receptors originated from a middle-aged man in good health and CMV-seropositive.

This chain connects TRBV4-1 to TRBJ1-1, with D possibly being TRBD1 (5 bases). There are 13 residues in the CDR3. The germline V gene encodes CDR1 MGHRA and CDR2 YSYEKL. With 1 base removed from V and 5 bases from J, the gap between germline ends came to 8 bases. The CDR3: CASSQVGQTEAFF. CDR3 nucleotides: TGCGCCAGCAGCCAAGTGGGGCAGACTGAAGCTTTCTTT.

The rearrangement joins TRBV28 to TRBJ2-2, with a possible D match to TRBD2 (6 bases). Trimming removed 2 bases from V and 6 bases from J, with 13 bases in between. CDR3 size: 15 residues. Germline V gene lookup returns CDR1 MDHEN and CDR2 SYDVKM. The CDR3 is CASSLGGISAGELFF. The DNA for the CDR3 is TGTGCCAGCAGTTTAGGCGGGATTAGCGCCGGGGAGCTGTTTTTT.

The rearrangement links TRBV7-3 to TRBJ2-7; D might be TRBD2 (6 bases). Germline V gene sequence: CDR1 SGHTA, CDR2 FQGTGA. Trimming left V 3 bases short and J 4 bases short, with 16 bases between. This CDR3 contains 15 residues. The CDR3 loop is CASSFYAGGDYEQYF. The CDR3 DNA reads as TGTGCCAGCAGCTTTTATGCCGGGGGAGATTACGAGCAGTACTTC.

The rearrangement joins TRBV18 to TRBJ2-3; TRBD2 matches at 10 bases. CDR3 length: 16 amino acids. Germline V lookup: CDR1 KGHSH, CDR2 LQKENI. V lost 4 bases and J lost 0; bases outside the gene matches: 4. The CDR3 DNA sequence: TGTGCCAGCTCACGACAGCGGGGGGGGAGCACAGATACGCAGTATTTT. Residues: CASSRQRGGSTDTQYF.

This clone was seen a few times. The rearrangement uses TRBV7-9 and TRBJ2-5, with 12 bases that match TRBD1. V dropped 9 bases and J dropped 4; count of bases not matched to a gene: 12. The length of the CDR3 is 16 residues. Germline CDR1 is SEHNR and CDR2 is FQNEAQ (reference sequence). The CDR3 bases are TGTGCCAGTTGTCCTACCGGGACAGGGGGCCGAGAGACCCAGTACTTC. Protein: CASCPTGTGGRETQYF.

This clone is medium-sized (0.01 to 0.1%) in the sample. The CDR3, as DNA: TGTGCCAGCAGCGCCCGGGGATGGACCAGTTGGGGCTACACCTTC. Amino acids: CASSARGWTSWGYTF. The chain uses TRBV9 and TRBJ1-2; unclear D gene. With 3 bases removed from V and 8 bases from J, the gap between germline ends came to 20 bases. Germline values: CDR1 SGDLS, CDR2 YYNGEE. The CDR3 spans 15 residues.

Here the CDR3 reads CASSAGLGLLDEQFF. CDR3 coding DNA: TGTGCCAGCAGCGCGGGACTAGGTCTACTGGATGAGCAGTTCTTC. J is TRBJ2-1 and V is TRBV9; 8 nucleotides agree with TRBD2. The germline V gene has CDR1 SGDLS and CDR2 YYNGEE. Trimming at V came to 3 bases and at J to 8 bases, leaving 10 bases not matched to a gene. This CDR3 region has 15 residues.

The table lists this clone with a few counts. The chain couples TRBV9 to TRBJ1-3; 8 bases align to TRBD1. V shed 3 bases, J shed 0 bases, and the junction held 5 bases outside the gene matches. CDR1 and CDR2 (germline): SGDLS, YYNGEE. This CDR3 is built from 16 residues. The CDR3 nucleotides read TGTGCCAGCAGCGCTATAACAGGGGGCTCTGGAAACACCATATATTTT. This codes for CASSAITGGSGNTIYF. The full variable domain, rest sourced from reference TRBV9 and TRBJ1-3, is DSGVTQTPKHLITATGQRVTLRCSPRSGDLSVYWYQQSLDQGLQFLIQYYNGEERAKGNILERFSAQQFPDLHSELNLSSLELGDSALYFCASSAITGGSGNTIYFGEGSWLTVV.

The V and J genes are TRBV30 and TRBJ2-2; 10 positions match TRBD2. Germline CDR1 and CDR2: GTSNPN and SVGIG (reference sequence). The V gene end was trimmed by 3 bases and the J gene end by 3 bases; junction bases not matched to a gene: 1. CDR3 length: 14 residues. CDR3 amino acids: CAWRGLAYTGELFF. CDR3 sequence (DNA): TGTGCCTGGAGGGGACTAGCGTACACCGGGGAGCTGTTTTTT.

CDR3 sequence reads: CASSSLGLYEQYF. CDR3 bases: TGTGCCAGCAGTTCCCTCGGACTCTACGAGCAGTACTTC. The J gene is TRBJ2-7, the V gene TRBV28; possible D gene TRBD2, 5 bases. The germline CDR1 and CDR2 sequences are MDHEN and SYDVKM. The CDR3 has 13 residues. Between the trimmed V and J ends, which lost 4 bases and 3 bases, there was a span of 10 bases.

The chain links TRBV28 to TRBJ1-4; tentatively, D is TRBD1 (6 bases). Germline V CDR1 and CDR2: MDHEN, SYDVKM. The CDR3 is made up of 14 amino acids. The V and J ends lost 5 bases and 8 bases respectively, with 15 bases between them. The CDR3 spells CASSRTVMEEKLFF. CDR3 DNA sequence: TGTGCCAGCAGTCGGACAGTCATGGAGGAAAAACTGTTTTTT.

The V and J genes are TRBV5-1 and TRBJ2-3, with 8 bases aligning to TRBD2. The CDR3 has 17 residues. Germline V CDR1 and CDR2: SGHRS, YFSETQ. Trimming removed 0 bases from V and 9 bases from J; junction bases left unmatched: 15. The CDR3 spells CASSLGEFGLAANTQYF. The CDR3 bases are TGCGCCAGCAGCTTGGGCGAGTTTGGACTAGCTGCAAACACGCAGTATTTT.

This rearrangement joins TRBV6-5 to TRBJ2-3, with 11 bases lining up with TRBD1. The CDR3 sequence is 15 residues long. The ends lost 5 bases at V and 4 bases at J; junction bases unmatched: 5. CDR1 and CDR2 from the germline V gene are MNHEY and SVGAGI. DNA of the CDR3: TGTGCCAGCAGTCTAGGACAGGGGGCTGCAGATACGCAGTATTTT. Translating gives CASSLGQGAADTQYF.

CDR3 sequence reads: CAISVRTSGSGTDTQYF. In DNA form, the CDR3 reads TGTGCCATCAGTGTCCGGACTAGCGGGAGTGGGACAGATACGCAGTATTTT. The chain carries TRBV10-3 and TRBJ2-3; 13 bases are shared with TRBD2. In germline, CDR1 is ENHRY, CDR2 SYGVKD. This CDR3 spans 17 amino acids. J lost 3 bases, V lost 4 bases, and 7 bases had no gene match.

This chain uses TRBV6-1 with TRBJ1-5; no clear D. V gave up 2 bases and J gave up 4 bases, with 12 bases separating them. Germline-derived CDR1 and CDR2 are MNHNS and SASEGT. The CDR3 is 15 amino acids. CDR3 residues: CASSESGQANQPQHF. CDR3 in DNA: TGTGCCAGCAGTGAATCTGGGCAGGCTAATCAGCCCCAGCATTTT.

This chain uses TRBV7-8 with TRBJ1-5; 7 bases fit TRBD1. V shed 2 bases and J 6 bases; nucleotides not matched to a gene: 7. The CDR3 totals 15 residues. Germline CDR1 reads SGHVS; CDR2 reads FQNEAQ. CDR3 DNA: TGTGCCAGCAGCTTACTTTTTTCAGGGGGTCAGCCCCAGCATTTT. It yields the protein CASSLLFSGGQPQHF.

This chain uses TRBV6-6 with TRBJ2-7, with 9 bases matching TRBD2. The CDR3 contains 14 residues. J lost 3 bases, V lost 6 bases, and 6 bases had no gene match. Germline V gives CDR1 MNHNY, CDR2 SVGAGI (reference sequence). CDR3 bases: TGTGCCAGCAGCCCCTCGACTAGCGGCTACGAGCAGTACTTC. Protein product: CASSPSTSGYEQYF.

This chain uses TRBV7-3 with TRBJ2-2; D possibly corresponds to TRBD1 (6 bases). Germline CDR1 SGHTA, CDR2 FQGTGA. CDR3 length: 15 residues. Trimming left V 5 bases short and J 4 bases short, with 14 bases between. The CDR3 DNA sequence: TGTGCCAGCAGCCCAACAGGGTGGACCACCGGGGAGCTGTTTTTT. As protein: CASSPTGWTTGELFF. Full variable domain (rest looked up from reference TRBV7-3 and TRBJ2-2): GAGVSQTPSNKVTEKGKYVELRCDPISGHTALYWYRQSLGQGPEFLIYFQGTGAADDSGLPNDRFFAVRPEGSVSTLKIQRTERGDSAVYLCASSPTGWTTGELFFGEGSRLTVL.

The rearrangement uses TRBV9 and TRBJ2-2; 10 bases agree with TRBD2. This CDR3 comprises 15 residues. The germline CDR1 and CDR2 sequences are SGDLS and YYNGEE. Trimming cost V 6 bases and J 4 bases; bases outside gene matches: 6. Here the CDR3 reads CASTPRTSGTGELFF. CDR3 sequence (DNA): TGTGCCAGCACCCCCAGGACTAGCGGCACCGGGGAGCTGTTTTTT. Full variable domain (remainder filled in from reference TRBV9 and TRBJ2-2): DSGVTQTPKHLITATGQRVTLRCSPRSGDLSVYWYQQSLDQGLQFLIQYYNGEERAKGNILERFSAQQFPDLHSELNLSSLELGDSALYFCASTPRTSGTGELFFGEGSRLTVL.

This clone was observed a few times. The chain couples TRBV9 to TRBJ1-1; no definite D call. Germline V CDR1 and CDR2: SGDLS, YYNGEE. The germline V and J ends were trimmed by 0 bases and 10 bases, with 16 bases remaining between them. The CDR3 runs 14 residues. CDR3 nucleotides: TGTGCCAGCAGCGTAGAATGGGAGGTCTCAGCAGCTTTCTTT. Protein sequence: CASSVEWEVSAAFF.

This clone was picked up a small number of times. The chain carries TRBV15 and TRBJ1-1; 8 bases fit TRBD1. Germline CDR1 reads LNHNV; CDR2 reads YYDKDF (reference sequence). The CDR3 is 14 residues long. V shed 2 bases and J 6 bases; nucleotides not matched to a gene: 5. CDR3 DNA sequence: TGTGCCACCAGCAGACAGGGGGCGCTTCCTGAAGCTTTCTTT. Translated: CATSRQGALPEAFF.

This clone appeared a few times. As DNA, the CDR3 is TGCGCCAGCAGCTCATCCGTCGCGGTCCAGATCTCCTACGAGCAGTACTTC. It codes for CASSSSVAVQISYEQYF. The chain employs TRBV5-1 and TRBJ2-7; no clear D. This CDR3 region has 17 residues. The germline V and J ends were trimmed by 3 bases and 0 bases, with 19 bases remaining between them. Germline lookup yields CDR1 SGHRS and CDR2 YFSETQ.

V is TRBV4-2 and J is TRBJ1-1; D is unresolved. V dropped 1 base and J dropped 0 bases, with 9 bases sitting between them. The CDR3 has 15 amino acids. Germline V gene lookup returns CDR1 LGHNA and CDR2 YNFKEQ. In DNA form, the CDR3 reads TGTGCCAGCAGCCAAGGCGCCCCGGTGAACACTGAAGCTTTCTTT. This translates into CASSQGAPVNTEAFF.

V gene TRBV2 combines with J gene TRBJ2-3; 9 positions match TRBD1. In germline, CDR1 is SNHLY, CDR2 FYNNEI. The ends lost 8 bases at V and 3 bases at J; junction bases unmatched: 6. This CDR3 contains 14 residues. CDR3 amino acids: CASLPGTGTDTQYF. CDR3 DNA sequence: TGTGCCAGCCTTCCCGGGACAGGGACAGATACGCAGTATTTT.